This T cell receptor beta chain was identified in a study of tumor and adjacent non-tumor tissue in lung cancer. Turning to the study itself: The patients, about nine men and several women, were about 31 to 80 with stage I to III disease.

The CDR3 runs to 14 residues. Trimming removed 4 bases from V and 1 base from J; junction bases left unmatched: 1. Germline CDR1 reads SGHTS; CDR2 reads YDEGEE. This clonotype appeared many times. RNA was extracted from bulk tissue without any cell sorting. This non-tumor lung sample came from over 3 cm beyond the tumor edge. Three rounds of nested PCR, following a modified ARM-PCR protocol, produced the TCRbeta library. TCRdb analysed the multiplex PCR reads with MiXCR anew, one entry per CDR3 protein. The profile covers under 85,000 distinct CDR3 sequences, with just over 75% appearing a single time and less than 50% taken by the ten largest.

Sequencing was carried out using distant non-tumor lung tissue. This TCR was recovered from a man between 65 and 80 years old with non-small cell lung cancer. J is TRBJ1-1 and V is TRBV5-8; 10 nucleotides agree with TRBD1. The CDR3 sequence: CASSRQGANTEAFF. DNA of the CDR3: TGTGCCAGCAGCAGACAGGGGGCGAACACTGAAGCTTTCTTT. Complete variable domain (other parts from reference TRBV5-8 and TRBJ1-1): EAGVTQSPTHLIKTRGQQATLRCSPISGHTSVYWYQQALGLGLQFLLWYDEGEERNRGNFPPRFSGRQFPNYSSELNVNALELEDSALYLCASSRQGANTEAFFGQGTRLTVV.